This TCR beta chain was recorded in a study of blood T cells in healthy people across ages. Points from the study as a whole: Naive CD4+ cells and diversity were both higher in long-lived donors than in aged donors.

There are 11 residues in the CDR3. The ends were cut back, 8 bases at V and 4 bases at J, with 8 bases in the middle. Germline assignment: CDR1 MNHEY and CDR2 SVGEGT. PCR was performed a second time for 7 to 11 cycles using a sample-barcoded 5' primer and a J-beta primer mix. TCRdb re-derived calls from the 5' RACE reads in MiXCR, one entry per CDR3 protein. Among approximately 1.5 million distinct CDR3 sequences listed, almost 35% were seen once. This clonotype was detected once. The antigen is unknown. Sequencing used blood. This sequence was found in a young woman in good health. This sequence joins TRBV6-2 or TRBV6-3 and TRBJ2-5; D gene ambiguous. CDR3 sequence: CASATGETQYF. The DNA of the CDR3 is TGTGCCAGCGCCACTGGAGAGACCCAGTACTTC.